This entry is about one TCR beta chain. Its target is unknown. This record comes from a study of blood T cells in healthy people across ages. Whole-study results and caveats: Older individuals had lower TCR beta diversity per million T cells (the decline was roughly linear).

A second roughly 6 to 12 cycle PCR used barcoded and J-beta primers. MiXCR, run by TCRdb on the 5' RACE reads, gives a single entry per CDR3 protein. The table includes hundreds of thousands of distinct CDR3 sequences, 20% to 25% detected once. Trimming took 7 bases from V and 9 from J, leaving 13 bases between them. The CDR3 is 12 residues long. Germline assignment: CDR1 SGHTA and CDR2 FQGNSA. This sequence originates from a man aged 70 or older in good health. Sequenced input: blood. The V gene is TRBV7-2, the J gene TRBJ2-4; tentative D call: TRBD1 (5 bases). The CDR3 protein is CASNLRAGIQYF. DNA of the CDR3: TGTGCCAGCAACCTCAGGGCCGGCATTCAGTACTTC. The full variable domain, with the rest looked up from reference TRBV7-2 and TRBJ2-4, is GAGVSQSPSNKVTEKGKDVELRCDPISGHTALYWYRQSLGQGLEFLIYFQGNSAPDKSGLPSDRFSAERTGGSVSTLTIQRTQQEDSAVYLCASNLRAGIQYFGAGTRLSVL.